This T cell receptor beta chain was identified during a study of T-cell reconstitution after alpha-beta-depleted transplantation in children. V gave up 3 bases and J gave up 5 bases, with 17 bases separating them. CDR3 length equals 15 residues. From germline, CDR1 is SGHTS and CDR2 YDEGEE. Construction of the TCRbeta library involved unique molecular identifiers. TCRdb re-called the PCR reads with MiXCR, one entry per CDR3 protein. The sample lists about 690,000 distinct CDR3 sequences, approximately 15% occurring once. This clonotype has a count of ten or more. This sequence was found in a human donor who donated a stem cell graft to a child with acute myeloid leukemia. The material sequenced was PBMCs from the stem cell graft donor, taken from the stem cell graft. V is TRBV5-8 and J is TRBJ2-5, with D unresolved. The CDR3 spells CASSSHSVTIETQYF. DNA of the CDR3: TGTGCCAGCAGCTCCCATTCCGTTACGATCGAGACCCAGTACTTC.